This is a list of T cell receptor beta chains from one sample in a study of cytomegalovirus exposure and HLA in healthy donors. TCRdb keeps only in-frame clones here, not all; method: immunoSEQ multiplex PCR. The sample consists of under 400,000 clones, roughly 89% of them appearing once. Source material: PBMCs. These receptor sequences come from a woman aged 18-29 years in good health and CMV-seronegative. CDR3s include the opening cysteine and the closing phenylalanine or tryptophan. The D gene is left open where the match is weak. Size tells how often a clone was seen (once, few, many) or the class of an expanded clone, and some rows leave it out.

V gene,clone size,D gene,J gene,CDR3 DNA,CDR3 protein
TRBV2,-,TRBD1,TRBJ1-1,TGTGCCAGCAGGACAGGGGAGGGCGACACTGAAGCTTTCTTT,CASRTGEGDTEAFF
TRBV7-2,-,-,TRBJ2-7,TGTGCCAGCAGCTTAGACTTCCTCGAGCAGTACTTC,CASSLDFLEQYF
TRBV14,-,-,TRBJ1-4,TGTGCCAGCAGCCAATTGGGAGCAACTAATGAAAAACTGTTTTTT,CASSQLGATNEKLFF
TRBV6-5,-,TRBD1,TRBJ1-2,TGTGCCAGCAGATCGGGACAGGGGAGGGGCTACACCTTC,CASRSGQGRGYTF
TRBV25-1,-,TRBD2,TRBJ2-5,TGTGCCAGCAGTCCTAATAGGGGTCGGACTAGCGGGTTGAAGACCCAGTACTTC,CASSPNRGRTSGLKTQYF
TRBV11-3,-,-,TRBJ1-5,TGTGCCAGCAGCTTAGATCAACAGGGTGAGCATTTT,CASSLDQQGEHF
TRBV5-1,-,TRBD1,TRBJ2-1,TGCGCCAGCAGCCCCGATGGGAGACAGGGCAGCAATGAGCAGTTCTTC,CASSPDGRQGSNEQFF
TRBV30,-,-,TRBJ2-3,TGTGCCTGGAGTTTATTGTTTATCGGCACAGATACGCAGTATTTT,CAWSLLFIGTDTQYF
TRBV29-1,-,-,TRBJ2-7,TGCAGCGTTGAAACGGGTTCTTTCTACGAGCAGTACTTC,CSVETGSFYEQYF
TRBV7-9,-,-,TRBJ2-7,TGTGCCAGCAGCAGTGACAACTACGAGCAGTACTTC,CASSSDNYEQYF
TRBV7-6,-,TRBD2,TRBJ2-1,TGTGCCAGCAGCTTTCGGGGGGGTGGCTCCTACAATGAGCAGTTCTTC,CASSFRGGGSYNEQFF
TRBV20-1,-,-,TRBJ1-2,TGCAGTGCTAGCCCGAGCTATGGCTACACCTTC,CSASPSYGYTF
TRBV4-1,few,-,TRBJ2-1,TGCGCCAGCAGTATCAACAGGGGAGGAAATGAGCAGTTCTTC,CASSINRGGNEQFF
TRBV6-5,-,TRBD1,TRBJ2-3,TGTGCCAGCAGACGACAGGGGTACACAGATACGCAGTATTTT,CASRRQGYTDTQYF
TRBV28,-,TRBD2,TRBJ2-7,TGTGCCAGCAGTCCCATAGCGGGAGTTTTGTACGAGCAGTACTTC,CASSPIAGVLYEQYF
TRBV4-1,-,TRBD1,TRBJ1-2,TGCGCCAGCAGCCAAGAACACCGACAGGGACAGAAAAACTATGGCTACACCTTC,CASSQEHRQGQKNYGYTF
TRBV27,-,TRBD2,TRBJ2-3,TGTGCCAGCAGTCCCGACAGGGGACGGACTAGCGGGAGATTGGCAGATACGCAGTATTTT,CASSPDRGRTSGRLADTQYF
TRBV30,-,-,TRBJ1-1,TGTGCCTGGAGACACAGGGTTGTTATGAACACTGAAGCTTTCTTT,CAWRHRVVMNTEAFF
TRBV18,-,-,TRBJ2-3,TGTGCCAGCTCACCACGACAGGGCACAGATACGCAGTATTTT,CASSPRQGTDTQYF
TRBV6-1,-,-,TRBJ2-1,TGTGCCAGCAGTGAAACATCAGGGCCGAGGTACAATGAGCAGTTCTTC,CASSETSGPRYNEQFF
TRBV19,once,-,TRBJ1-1,TGTGCCAGTAGCTCTCGACAGCCCGGGGGAGCTTTCTTT,CASSSRQPGGAFF
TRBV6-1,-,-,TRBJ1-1,TGTGCCAGCAGCGAGAAGCCAGGGTCGAACACTGAAGCTTTCTTT,CASSEKPGSNTEAFF
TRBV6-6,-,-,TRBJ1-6,TGTGCCAGCAGTCCCAGTAATTCACCCCTCCACTTT,CASSPSNSPLHF
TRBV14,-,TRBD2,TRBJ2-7,TGTGCCAGCAGCCAAGGGGCAGCGGGAGACGGCGAGCAGTACTTC,CASSQGAAGDGEQYF
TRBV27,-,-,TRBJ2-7,TGTGCCAGCAGTTTAAACAGAGACTACGAGCAGTACTTC,CASSLNRDYEQYF
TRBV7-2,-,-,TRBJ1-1,TGTGCCAGCAGCCCCCAGACAGTCCGCCCGAGCACTGAAGCTTTCTTT,CASSPQTVRPSTEAFF
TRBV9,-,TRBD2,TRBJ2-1,TGTGCCAGCAGCCCCCGGACTAGCGGGAGCTCCTACAATGAGCAGTTCTTC,CASSPRTSGSSYNEQFF
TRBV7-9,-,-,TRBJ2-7,TGTGCCAGCAGCCACCCCGAGACACAGCGGGTTAGCTTC,CASSHPETQRVSF
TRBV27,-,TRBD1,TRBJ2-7,TGTGCCAGCAGTGGTCAGGGGGCGCGAGACGAGCAGTACTTC,CASSGQGARDEQYF
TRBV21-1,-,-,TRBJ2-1,TGTGCCAGCAGTCTGCCTGACAGGGGGCTGCGAAATGAGCAGTTCTTC,CASSLPDRGLRNEQFF
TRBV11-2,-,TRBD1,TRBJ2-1,TGTGCCAGCAGCTTAAAGGGGACAGGGGCCAATGAGCAGTTCTTC,CASSLKGTGANEQFF
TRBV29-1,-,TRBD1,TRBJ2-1,TGCAGCGCTGCCAGGGGGCTCAATGAGCAGTTCTTC,CSAARGLNEQFF
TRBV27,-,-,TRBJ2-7,TGTGCCAGCAGTTTAATGGGCTTTCGAGAAGAGCCGAACGAGCAGTACTTC,CASSLMGFREEPNEQYF
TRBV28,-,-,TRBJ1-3,TGTGCCAGCAGCCCACCCGAGAGGAGGGGTGGAAACACCATATATTTT,CASSPPERRGGNTIYF
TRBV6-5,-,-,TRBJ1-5,TGTGCCAGCAGTTCCCGGGGGGTTGGGCTCAATCAGCCCCAGCATTTT,CASSSRGVGLNQPQHF
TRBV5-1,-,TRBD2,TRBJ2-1,TGCGCCAGCAGCTTGGGGCGGGGGGTCTCCTACAATGAGCAGTTCTTC,CASSLGRGVSYNEQFF
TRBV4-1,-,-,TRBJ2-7,TGCGCCAGCAGCCAAGCCTTCAGGTCCCCTTACGAGCAGTACTTC,CASSQAFRSPYEQYF
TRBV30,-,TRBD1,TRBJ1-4,TGTGCCTGGAGCGACAGGGGGCTCCGTGGCCTTAATGAAAAACTGTTTTTT,CAWSDRGLRGLNEKLFF
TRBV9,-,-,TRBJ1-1,TGTGCCAGCAGCGTAGGAGGGTGGACTGAAGCTTTCTTT,CASSVGGWTEAFF
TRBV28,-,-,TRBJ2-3,TGTGCCAGCAGACTGGGGGGACGCACAGATACGCAGTATTTT,CASRLGGRTDTQYF
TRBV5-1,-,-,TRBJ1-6,TGCGCCAGCAGCACTGAACCAGGGGACTATAATTCACCCCTCCACTTT,CASSTEPGDYNSPLHF
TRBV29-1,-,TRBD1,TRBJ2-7,TGCAGCGTTGAAGATAAGGGACAGGGTGGCTACGAGCAGTACTTC,CSVEDKGQGGYEQYF
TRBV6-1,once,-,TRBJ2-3,TGTGCCAGCAAGCCCGTTGCGGGAGATACGCAGTATTTT,CASKPVAGDTQYF
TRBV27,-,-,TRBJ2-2,TGTGCCAGCTCTTCCCTGCGAGGGGAGCTGTTTTTT,CASSSLRGELFF
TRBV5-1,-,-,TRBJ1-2,TGCGCCAGCAGCCCGGCGGATGCGGACTATGGCTACACCTTC,CASSPADADYGYTF
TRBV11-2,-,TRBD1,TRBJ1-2,TGTGCCAGCAGCTTGAGACAGGGGGCAGCTAACTATGGCTACACCTTC,CASSLRQGAANYGYTF
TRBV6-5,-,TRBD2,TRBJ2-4,TGTGCCAGCAGCACGACTAGCGGGAGCCAAAACATTCAGTACTTC,CASSTTSGSQNIQYF
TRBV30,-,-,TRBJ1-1,TGTGCCTGGAGATCGGACGGCCTAGCGAACACTGAAGCTTTCTTT,CAWRSDGLANTEAFF
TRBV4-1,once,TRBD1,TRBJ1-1,TGCGCCAGCAGCCAAGGGCTCCGGGACAGCGGTGAAGCTTTCTTT,CASSQGLRDSGEAFF
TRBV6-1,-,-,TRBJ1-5,TGTGCCAGCAGCGAGTTCAGCGGAACCAATCAGCCCCAGCATTTT,CASSEFSGTNQPQHF
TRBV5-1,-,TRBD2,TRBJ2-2,TGCGCCAGCAGCCCCGGACTAGCCGTTAACACCGGGGAGCTGTTTTTT,CASSPGLAVNTGELFF
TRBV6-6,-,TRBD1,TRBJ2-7,TGTGCCAGCAGAGCAGACAGGGGTATTACCTACGAGCAGTACTTC,CASRADRGITYEQYF
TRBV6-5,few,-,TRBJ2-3,TGTGCCAGCAGTTACTCGTCGACTTTTCTGGATACGCAGTATTTT,CASSYSSTFLDTQYF
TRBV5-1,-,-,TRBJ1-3,TGCGCCAGCAGCTTGGTTGGCAACTCTGGAAACACCATATATTTT,CASSLVGNSGNTIYF
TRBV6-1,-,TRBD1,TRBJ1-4,TGTGCCAGCAGTGTAGGACAGGGGACTGAAAAACTGTTTTTT,CASSVGQGTEKLFF
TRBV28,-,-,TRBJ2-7,TGTGCCAGCAGTACCGGGACACTTTCCCCCTACGAGCAGTACTTC,CASSTGTLSPYEQYF
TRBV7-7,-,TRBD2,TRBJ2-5,TGTGCCAGCAGCCCTACTAGCGGCCAAGAGACCCAGTACTTC,CASSPTSGQETQYF
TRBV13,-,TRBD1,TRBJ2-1,TGTGCCAGCACCGTCGGGGGCAGGGGGCGACACAATGAGCAGTTCTTC,CASTVGGRGRHNEQFF